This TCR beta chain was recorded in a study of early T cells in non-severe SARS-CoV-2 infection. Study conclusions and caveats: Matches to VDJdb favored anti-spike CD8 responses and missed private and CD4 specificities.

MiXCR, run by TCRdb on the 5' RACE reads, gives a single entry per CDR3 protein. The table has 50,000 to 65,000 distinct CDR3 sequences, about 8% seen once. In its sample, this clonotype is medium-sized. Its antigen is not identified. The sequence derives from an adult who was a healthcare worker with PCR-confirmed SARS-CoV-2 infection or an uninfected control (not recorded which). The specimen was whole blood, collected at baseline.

The CDR3 region has the DNA TGCGCCAGCAGTCAGACACGCGGGGCCAACGTCCTGACTTTC. This codes for CASSQTRGANVLTF. This chain joins TRBV23-1 and TRBJ2-6; D ambiguous. TRBV23-1 is an ORF for which the function is uncertain. The CDR3 is 14 amino acids. V lost 3 bases, J lost 4 bases, and 7 bases lay in between.